These 17 T cell receptor beta chains were sequenced from one sample in a study of beta chain features in type 1 diabetes. No antigens are known for them. Isolated RNA was reverse transcribed in full, so expressed TCRB transcripts were sequenced. Clones were sequenced by immunoSEQ multiplex PCR, and TCRdb holds only the in-frame ones, with some missing. Of 200,000 to 250,000 clones detected, approximately 14% appear once; the ten largest clones hold about 0.019%. Study conclusions and caveats: In all four CD4+ subsets, TCRB CDR3 length was significantly, moderately reduced in type 1 diabetes.

Sequencing input: naive CD4+ T cells from blood. These receptors were obtained from a man under 40 with type 1 diabetes.

This clone has a handful of counts. The chain carries TRBV28 and TRBJ2-2; a possible D gene is TRBD2 (7 bases). CDR3 size: 14 residues. The ends were cut back, 4 bases at V and 6 bases at J, with 12 bases in the middle. Germline V gene sequence: CDR1 MDHEN, CDR2 SYDVKM. The CDR3 DNA follows: TGTGCCAGCAGTTCGGGGGGCCTGGCCGGGGAGCTGTTTTTT. Translated, it gives CASSSGGLAGELFF.

In this sample, this clone turned up a few times. This sequence joins TRBV5-4 and TRBJ1-1; TRBD1 might be the D (5 bases). The germline CDR1 and CDR2 sequences are SGHNT and YYREEE (reference sequence). The CDR3 contains 15 residues. V was shortened by 0 bases and J by 0 bases, with 9 bases between the two germline ends. CDR3 nucleotides: TGTGCCAGCAGCTTGGGACAGATAATGAACACTGAAGCTTTCTTT. Encoded protein: CASSLGQIMNTEAFF.

This clone was seen only a few times. The chain uses TRBV7-2 and TRBJ2-5; D perhaps matches TRBD1 (5 bases). In germline, CDR1 is SGHTA, CDR2 FQGNSA. V gave up 1 base and J gave up 0 bases, with 12 bases separating them. The CDR3 has 16 residues. This CDR3 is CASSLGQTDNQETQYF. The CDR3 bases are TGTGCCAGCAGCTTAGGACAGACAGACAACCAAGAGACCCAGTACTTC.

V and J are TRBV30 and TRBJ2-7; 8 bases align to TRBD1. V shed 7 bases, J shed 0 bases, and the junction held 8 bases outside the gene matches. This CDR3 comprises 14 residues. CDR1 GTSNPN and CDR2 SVGIG come from the germline V gene (reference sequence). The CDR3 DNA sequence: TGTGCCTTGACACAGGGGGGTAGCTCCTACGAGCAGTACTTC. It specifies CALTQGGSSYEQYF.

The rearrangement joins TRBV25-1 to TRBJ2-3; no definite D call. Germline V gene sequence: CDR1 MGHDK, CDR2 SYGVNS. Trimming stripped 4 bases from V and 5 bases from J, with 4 bases between. This CDR3 comprises 11 residues. The CDR3 DNA is TGTGCCAGCAGTGTCCGAGATACGCAGTATTTT. This sequence encodes CASSVRDTQYF.

A few counts support this clone. The CDR3 spells CAWGKGAQETQYF. The CDR3 coding sequence is TGTGCCTGGGGGAAGGGGGCGCAGGAGACCCAGTACTTC. The chain is built from TRBV6-1 and TRBJ2-5, with 7 bases aligning to TRBD1. Germline CDR1 MNHNS, CDR2 SASEGT. The CDR3 sequence is 13 residues long. V trimming: 11 bases; J trimming: 5 bases; junction bases outside the gene matches: 11.

This clone was detected a few times. The genes are TRBV27 and TRBJ2-2; unclear D gene. Per the germline V gene, CDR1 is MNHEY and CDR2 is SMNVEV (reference sequence). CDR3 length equals 13 residues. The V end was cut by 3 bases, the J end by 8 bases, with 10 bases between. CDR3: CASSLRSWGELFF. The DNA of the CDR3 is TGTGCCAGCAGTTTGAGGAGCTGGGGGGAGCTGTTTTTT.

The rearrangement uses TRBV27 and TRBJ2-5; 7 positions match TRBD2. The germline CDR1 and CDR2 sequences are MNHEY and SMNVEV (reference sequence). J was trimmed by 1 base and V by 5 bases; bases with no gene match: 4. There are 14 residues in the CDR3. This chain's CDR3 is CASSLRTSQETQYF. CDR3 in DNA: TGTGCCAGCAGTCTTCGGACTAGCCAAGAGACCCAGTACTTC.

This clone has more than one count but fewer than ten. The chain joins TRBV5-4 to TRBJ2-5; tentatively, D is TRBD2 (7 bases). The V gene's germline CDR1 is SGHNT and CDR2 YYREEE (reference sequence). This CDR3 has 15 residues. V dropped 5 bases and J dropped 3 bases, with 17 bases sitting between them. This chain's CDR3 is CASRGGGRSEETQYF. The CDR3 DNA sequence: TGTGCCAGCAGAGGGGGGGGCAGGAGCGAAGAGACCCAGTACTTC.

V gene TRBV6-1 combines with J gene TRBJ2-7; D is unclear. Germline V lookup: CDR1 MNHNS, CDR2 SASEGT. Trimming left V 8 bases short and J 3 bases short, with 11 bases between. CDR3 size: 12 residues. The DNA of the CDR3 is TGTGCCAGCCTACTAAGCCTCTACGAGCAGTACTTC. Translation: CASLLSLYEQYF.

In this sample, this clone turned up a few times. The chain links TRBV5-1 to TRBJ2-5; a possible D gene is TRBD1 (6 bases). Germline CDR1 reads SGHRS; CDR2 reads YFSETQ. The CDR3 totals 16 residues. Trimming shortened V by 4 bases and J by 2 bases, and 18 bases separated the two germline ends. The CDR3 spells CASSDQGPGRQETQYF. The CDR3 DNA sequence: TGCGCCAGCAGCGATCAGGGGCCCGGAAGGCAAGAGACCCAGTACTTC.

The chain uses TRBV4-1 and TRBJ2-3, with 7 nucleotides matching TRBD1. The CDR3 has 14 amino acids. After removal of 2 bases from V and 4 bases from J, the junction contained 3 bases not matched to a gene. CDR1 is MGHRA, CDR2 YSYEKL, per germline. This CDR3 reads CASSQLTGPDTQYF. The CDR3 region has the DNA TGCGCCAGCAGCCAACTGACAGGGCCAGATACGCAGTATTTT.

The chain uses TRBV6-1 and TRBJ2-3; the D gene is possibly TRBD1 (6 bases). CDR1 MNHNS and CDR2 SASEGT come from the germline V gene. The CDR3 sequence is 14 residues long. Trimming removed 5 bases at V and 2 bases at J, with 11 bases between. CDR3 region: CASSSTGNTDTQYF. The DNA of the CDR3 is TGTGCCAGCAGTTCGACAGGCAACACAGATACGCAGTATTTT.

The V gene is TRBV30, the J gene TRBJ2-1, with 12 bases that match TRBD1. Germline CDR1 is GTSNPN and CDR2 is SVGIG (reference sequence). With 4 bases clipped from V and 5 bases from J, the junction kept 12 bases outside the gene matches. This CDR3 region has 17 residues. CDR3 DNA: TGTGCCTGGATTAACCCGGGACAGGGGGCGGCTGACAATGAGCAGTTCTTC. It codes for CAWINPGQGAADNEQFF.

This chain links TRBV30 with TRBJ1-1, with 8 bases fitting TRBD1. The CDR3 consists of 13 residues. J was trimmed by 1 base and V by 5 bases; bases with no gene match: 3. CDR1 and CDR2 (germline): GTSNPN, SVGIG (reference sequence). CDR3 DNA sequence: TGTGCCTGGGACAGGGGATCGAACACTGAAGCTTTCTTT. Translating gives CAWDRGSNTEAFF.

This chain connects TRBV9 to TRBJ2-7; D is unclear. The CDR3 sequence is 16 residues long. Germline V lookup: CDR1 SGDLS, CDR2 YYNGEE. With 1 base removed from V and 3 bases from J, the gap between germline ends came to 17 bases. For the CDR3, the DNA is TGTGCCAGCAGCGTAACCCTAACGAAGGCGGACTACGAGCAGTACTTC. It encodes CASSVTLTKADYEQYF.

This clone has just a few counts. The genes are TRBV7-9 and TRBJ2-5, with D possibly being TRBD2 (5 bases). Germline V gene data show CDR1 as SEHNR and CDR2 as FQNEAQ (reference sequence). This CDR3 is 15 amino acids long. The ends were cut back, 2 bases at V and 4 bases at J, with 14 bases in the middle. CDR3 DNA sequence: TGTGCCAGCAGCTTACGCGGGCGAGTTGGAGAGACCCAGTACTTC. Its protein product is CASSLRGRVGETQYF.